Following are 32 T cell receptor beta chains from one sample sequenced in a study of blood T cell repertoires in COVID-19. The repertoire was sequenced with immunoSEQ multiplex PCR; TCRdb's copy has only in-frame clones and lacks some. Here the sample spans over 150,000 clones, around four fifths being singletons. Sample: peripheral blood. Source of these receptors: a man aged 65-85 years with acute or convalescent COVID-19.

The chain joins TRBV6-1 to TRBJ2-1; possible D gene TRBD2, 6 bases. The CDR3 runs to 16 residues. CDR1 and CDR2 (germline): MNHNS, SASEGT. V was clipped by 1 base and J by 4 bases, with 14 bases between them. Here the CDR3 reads CASSEDTGLKYNEQFF. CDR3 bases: TGTGCCAGCAGTGAAGACACGGGACTGAAATACAATGAGCAGTTCTTC.

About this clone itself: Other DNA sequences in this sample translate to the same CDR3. CDR3 DNA sequence: TGTGCCAGCAGTTTGGGGGGGGATGGCTACACCTTC. Its protein is CASSLGGDGYTF. The J gene is TRBJ1-2, the V gene TRBV27, with D tentatively TRBD1 (5 bases). CDR3 length: 12 amino acids. V was trimmed by 3 bases and J by 6 bases, leaving 8 bases between them. CDR1 is MNHEY, CDR2 SMNVEV, per germline (reference sequence).

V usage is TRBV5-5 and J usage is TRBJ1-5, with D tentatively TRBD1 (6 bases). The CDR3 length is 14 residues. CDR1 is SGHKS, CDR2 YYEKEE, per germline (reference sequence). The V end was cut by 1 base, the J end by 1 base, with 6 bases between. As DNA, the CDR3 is TGTGCCAGCAGCTTGCAGGGGAGCAATCAGCCCCAGCATTTT. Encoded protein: CASSLQGSNQPQHF. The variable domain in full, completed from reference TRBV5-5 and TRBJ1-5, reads DAGVTQSPTHLIKTRGQQVTLRCSPISGHKSVSWYQQVLGQGPQFIFQYYEKEERGRGNFPDRFSARQFPNYSSELNVNALLLGDSALYLCASSLQGSNQPQHFGDGTRLSIL.

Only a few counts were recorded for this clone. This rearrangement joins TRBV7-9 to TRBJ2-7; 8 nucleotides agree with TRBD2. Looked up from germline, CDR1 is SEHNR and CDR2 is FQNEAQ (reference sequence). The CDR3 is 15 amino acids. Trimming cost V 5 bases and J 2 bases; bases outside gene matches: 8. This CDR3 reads CASSPPGGLAYEQYF. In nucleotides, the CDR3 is TGTGCCAGCAGCCCACCCGGGGGACTAGCCTACGAGCAGTACTTC.

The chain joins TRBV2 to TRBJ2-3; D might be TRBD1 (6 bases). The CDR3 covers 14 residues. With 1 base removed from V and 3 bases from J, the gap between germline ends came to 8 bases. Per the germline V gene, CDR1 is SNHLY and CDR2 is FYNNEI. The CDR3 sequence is CASSEVQGTDTQYF. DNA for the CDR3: TGTGCCAGCAGTGAAGTACAGGGAACAGATACGCAGTATTTT. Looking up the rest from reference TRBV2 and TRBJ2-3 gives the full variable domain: EPEVTQTPSHQVTQMGQEVILRCVPISNHLYFYWYRQILGQKVEFLVSFYNNEISEKSEIFDDQFSVERPDGSNFTLKIRSTKLEDSAMYFCASSEVQGTDTQYFGPGTRLTVL.

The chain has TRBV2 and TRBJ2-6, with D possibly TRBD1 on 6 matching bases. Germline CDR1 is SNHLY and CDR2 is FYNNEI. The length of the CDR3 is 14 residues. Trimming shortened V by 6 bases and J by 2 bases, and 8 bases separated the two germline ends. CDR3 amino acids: CASSRGAGANVLTF. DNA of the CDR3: TGTGCCAGCAGCAGGGGAGCTGGGGCCAACGTCCTGACTTTC.

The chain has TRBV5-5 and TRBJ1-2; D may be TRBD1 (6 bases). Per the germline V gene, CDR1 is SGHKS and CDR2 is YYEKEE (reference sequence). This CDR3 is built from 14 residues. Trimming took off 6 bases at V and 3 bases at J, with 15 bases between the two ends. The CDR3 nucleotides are TGTGCCAGCAACCCGGGGGGGGCACACTATGGCTACACCTTC. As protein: CASNPGGAHYGYTF.

The DNA of the CDR3 is TGTGCCAGCAGAAGACAGGGGAGTGGTAGGGAGCAGTTCTTC. Protein sequence: CASRRQGSGREQFF. The V gene is TRBV27, the J gene TRBJ2-1; TRBD1 aligns across 8 bases. J was trimmed by 10 bases and V by 6 bases; bases with no gene match: 11. The CDR3 runs 14 residues. The germline V gene encodes CDR1 MNHEY and CDR2 SMNVEV (reference sequence).

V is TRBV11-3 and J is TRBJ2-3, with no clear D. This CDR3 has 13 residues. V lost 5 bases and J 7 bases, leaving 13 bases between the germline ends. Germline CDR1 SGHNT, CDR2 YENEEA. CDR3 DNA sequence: TGTGCCAGCAGCATCCGTAGCTTACATACGCAGTATTTT. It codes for CASSIRSLHTQYF.

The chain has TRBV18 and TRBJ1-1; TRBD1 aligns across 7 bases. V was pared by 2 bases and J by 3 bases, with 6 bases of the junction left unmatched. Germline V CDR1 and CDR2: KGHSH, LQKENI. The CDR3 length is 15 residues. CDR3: CASSPFTGVDTEAFF. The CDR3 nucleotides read TGTGCCAGCTCACCATTTACAGGGGTAGACACTGAAGCTTTCTTT.

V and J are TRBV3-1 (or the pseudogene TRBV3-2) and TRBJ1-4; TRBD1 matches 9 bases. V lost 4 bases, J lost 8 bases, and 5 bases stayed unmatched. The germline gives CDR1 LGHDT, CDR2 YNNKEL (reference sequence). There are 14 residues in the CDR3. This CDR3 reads CASSLQGAREKLFF. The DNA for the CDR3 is TGTGCCAGCAGCCTACAGGGGGCTCGGGAAAAACTGTTTTTT.

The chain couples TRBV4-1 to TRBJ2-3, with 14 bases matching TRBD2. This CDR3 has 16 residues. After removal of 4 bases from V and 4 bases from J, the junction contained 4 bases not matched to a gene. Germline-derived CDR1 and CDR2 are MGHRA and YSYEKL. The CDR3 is CASSPGLAGGSDTQYF. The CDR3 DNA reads TGCGCCAGCAGCCCAGGACTAGCGGGGGGTTCAGATACGCAGTATTTT.

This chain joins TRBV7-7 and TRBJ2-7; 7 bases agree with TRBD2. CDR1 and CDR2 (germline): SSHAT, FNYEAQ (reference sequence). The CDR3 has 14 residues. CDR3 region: CASSAGEDPYEQYF. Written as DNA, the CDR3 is TGTGCTAGCTCGGCGGGGGAGGACCCCTACGAGCAGTACTTC.

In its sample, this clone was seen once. The CDR3 reads CASSHVRRGQGTYEQYF. The CDR3 DNA reads as TGTGCCAGCAGCCACGTACGGAGGGGACAGGGGACCTACGAGCAGTACTTC. The chain links TRBV14 to TRBJ2-7, with TRBD1 matching 10 bases. V shed 3 bases, J shed 2 bases, and the junction held 10 bases outside the gene matches. Germline V gene data show CDR1 as SGHDN and CDR2 as FVKESK. The CDR3 contains 17 residues.

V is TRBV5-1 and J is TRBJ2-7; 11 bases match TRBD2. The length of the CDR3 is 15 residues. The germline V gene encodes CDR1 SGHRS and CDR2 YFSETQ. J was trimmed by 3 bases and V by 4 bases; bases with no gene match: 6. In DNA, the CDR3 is TGCGCCAGCAGCCCGACGGGGACTAGCGGCTACGAGCAGTACTTC. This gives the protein CASSPTGTSGYEQYF.

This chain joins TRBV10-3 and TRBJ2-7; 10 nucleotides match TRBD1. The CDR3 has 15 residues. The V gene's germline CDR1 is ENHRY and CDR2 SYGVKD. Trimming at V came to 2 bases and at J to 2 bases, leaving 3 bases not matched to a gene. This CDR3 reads CAISEGGQGAYEQYF. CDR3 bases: TGTGCCATCAGTGAGGGAGGACAGGGGGCCTACGAGCAGTACTTC.

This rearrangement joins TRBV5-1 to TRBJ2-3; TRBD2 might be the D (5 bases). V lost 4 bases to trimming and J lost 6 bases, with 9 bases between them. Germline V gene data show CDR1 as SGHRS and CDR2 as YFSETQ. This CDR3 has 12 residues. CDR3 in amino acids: CASSLAADTQYF. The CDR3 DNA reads TGCGCCAGCAGCCTAGCAGCGGATACGCAGTATTTT.

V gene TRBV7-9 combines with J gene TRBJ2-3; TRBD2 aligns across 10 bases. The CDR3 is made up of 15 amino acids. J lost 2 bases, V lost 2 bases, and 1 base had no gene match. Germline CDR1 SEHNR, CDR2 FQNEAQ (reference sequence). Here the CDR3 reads CASSLLAGVTDTQYF. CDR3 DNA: TGTGCCAGCAGCTTACTAGCGGGGGTCACAGATACGCAGTATTTT.

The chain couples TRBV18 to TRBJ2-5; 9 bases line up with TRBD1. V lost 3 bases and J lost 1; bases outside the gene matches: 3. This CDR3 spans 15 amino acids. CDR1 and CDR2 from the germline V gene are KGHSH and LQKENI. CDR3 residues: CASSPATGGQETQYF. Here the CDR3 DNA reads TGTGCCAGCTCACCGGCGACAGGGGGCCAAGAGACCCAGTACTTC.

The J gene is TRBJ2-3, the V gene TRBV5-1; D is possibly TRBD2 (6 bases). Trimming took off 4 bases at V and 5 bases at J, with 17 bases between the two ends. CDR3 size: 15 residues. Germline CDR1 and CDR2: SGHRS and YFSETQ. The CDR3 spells CASSHELASVDTQYF. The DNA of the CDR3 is TGCGCCAGCAGCCACGAACTAGCTAGCGTAGATACGCAGTATTTT.

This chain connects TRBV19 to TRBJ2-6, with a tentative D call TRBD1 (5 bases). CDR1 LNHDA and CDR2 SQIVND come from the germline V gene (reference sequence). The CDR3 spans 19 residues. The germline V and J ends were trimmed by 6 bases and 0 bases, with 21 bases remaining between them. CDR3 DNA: TGTGCCAGTAGGAACCTGGGGCAGCCGCTCGACTCTGGGGCCAACGTCCTGACTTTC. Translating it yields CASRNLGQPLDSGANVLTF.

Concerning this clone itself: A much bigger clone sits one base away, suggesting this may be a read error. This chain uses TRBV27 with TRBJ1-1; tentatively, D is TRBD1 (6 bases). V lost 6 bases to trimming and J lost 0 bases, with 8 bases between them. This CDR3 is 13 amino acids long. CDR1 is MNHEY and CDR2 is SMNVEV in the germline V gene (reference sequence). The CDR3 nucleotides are TGTGCCAGCAGCCGGACAGTGAACACTGAAGCTTTCTTT. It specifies CASSRTVNTEAFF.

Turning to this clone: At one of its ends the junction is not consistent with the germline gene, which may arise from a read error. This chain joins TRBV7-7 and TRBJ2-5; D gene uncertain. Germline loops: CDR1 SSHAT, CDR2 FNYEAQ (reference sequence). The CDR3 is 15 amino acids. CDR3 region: CASSPSRWAQETQYF. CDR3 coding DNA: TGTGCTAGCAGCCCCAGCAGGTGGGCCCAAGAGACCCAGTACTTC.

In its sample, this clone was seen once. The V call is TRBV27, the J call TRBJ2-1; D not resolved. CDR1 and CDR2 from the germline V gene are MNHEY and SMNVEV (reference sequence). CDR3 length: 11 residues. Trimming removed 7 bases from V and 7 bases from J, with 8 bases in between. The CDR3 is CASNNLNEQFF. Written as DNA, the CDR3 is TGTGCCAGCAACAATCTGAATGAGCAGTTCTTC.

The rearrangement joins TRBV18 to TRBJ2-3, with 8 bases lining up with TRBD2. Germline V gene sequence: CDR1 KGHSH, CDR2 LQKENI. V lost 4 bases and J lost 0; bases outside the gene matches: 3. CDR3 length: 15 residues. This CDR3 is CASSQTSGSTDTQYF. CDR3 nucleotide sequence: TGTGCCAGCTCACAAACTAGCGGAAGCACAGATACGCAGTATTTT.

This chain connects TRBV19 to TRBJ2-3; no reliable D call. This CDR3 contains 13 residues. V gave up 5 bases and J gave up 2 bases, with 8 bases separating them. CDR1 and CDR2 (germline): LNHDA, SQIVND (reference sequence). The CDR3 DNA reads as TGTGCCAGTAGTGCCGACAACACAGATACGCAGTATTTT. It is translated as CASSADNTDTQYF.

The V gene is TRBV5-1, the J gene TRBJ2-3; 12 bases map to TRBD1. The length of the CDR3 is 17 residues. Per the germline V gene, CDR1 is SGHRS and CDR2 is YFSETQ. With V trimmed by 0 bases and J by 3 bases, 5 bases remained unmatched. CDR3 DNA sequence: TGCGCCAGCAGCTTGGAGGGGACAGGGGGCAGGACAGATACGCAGTATTTT. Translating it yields CASSLEGTGGRTDTQYF.

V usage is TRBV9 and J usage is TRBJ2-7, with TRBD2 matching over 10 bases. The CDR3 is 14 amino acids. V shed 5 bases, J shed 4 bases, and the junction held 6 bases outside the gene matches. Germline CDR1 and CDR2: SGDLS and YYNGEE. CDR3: CASSGGTSVYEQYF. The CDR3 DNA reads TGTGCCAGCAGTGGCGGGACTAGCGTTTACGAGCAGTACTTC.

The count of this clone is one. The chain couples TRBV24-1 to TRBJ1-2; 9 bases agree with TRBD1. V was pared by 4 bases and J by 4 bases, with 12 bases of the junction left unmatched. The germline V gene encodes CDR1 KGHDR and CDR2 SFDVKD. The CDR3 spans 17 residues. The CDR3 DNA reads TGTGCCACCAGTGAACCGATCTCCCGGGACAGGGTCTATGGCTACACCTTC. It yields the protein CATSEPISRDRVYGYTF.

Here the CDR3 DNA reads TGTGCCAGCTCACGGGGGGAAAATCAGCCCCAGCATTTT. It specifies CASSRGENQPQHF. The chain uses TRBV18 and TRBJ1-5, with D perhaps matching TRBD1 (5 bases). The CDR3 has 13 residues. Trimming stripped 4 bases from V and 4 bases from J, with 8 bases between. Germline loops: CDR1 KGHSH, CDR2 LQKENI.

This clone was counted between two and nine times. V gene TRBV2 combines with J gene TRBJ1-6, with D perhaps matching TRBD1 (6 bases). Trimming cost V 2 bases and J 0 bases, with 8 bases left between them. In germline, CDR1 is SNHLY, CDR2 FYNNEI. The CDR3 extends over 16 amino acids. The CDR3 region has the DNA TGTGCCAGCAGTGAACAGGGGAGCTCCTATAATTCACCCCTCCACTTT. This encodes CASSEQGSSYNSPLHF.

Written as DNA, the CDR3 is TGTGCCAGCAGCTCCGGACAGGGGAACTATGGCTACACCTTC. Translation: CASSSGQGNYGYTF. The V gene is TRBV5-4, the J gene TRBJ1-2, with 9 bases fitting TRBD1. The CDR3 contains 14 residues. In germline, CDR1 is SGHNT, CDR2 YYREEE (reference sequence). The V gene end was trimmed by 3 bases and the J gene end by 2 bases; junction bases not matched to a gene: 2. Variable domain in full (rest from reference TRBV5-4 and TRBJ1-2): ETGVTQSPTHLIKTRGQQVTLRCSSQSGHNTVSWYQQALGQGPQFIFQYYREEENGRGNFPPRFSGLQFPNYSSELNVNALELDDSALYLCASSSGQGNYGYTFGSGTRLTVV.